This TCR beta chain was sequenced during a study of blood T cell repertoires in COVID-19. TCRdb keeps only in-frame clones here, not all; method: immunoSEQ multiplex PCR. This sample has a few hundred thousand clones, with roughly 80% found just once. The CDR3 runs to 15 residues. The germline V gene encodes CDR1 MNHEY and CDR2 SVGEGT. The junction had 6 bases not matched to a gene; V was cut back by 2 bases and J by 2 bases. The J gene is TRBJ2-7, the V gene TRBV6-2 or TRBV6-3; TRBD1 aligns across 7 bases. The receptor was isolated from a woman aged 18-29 years with acute or convalescent COVID-19. The sequencing input was peripheral blood. DNA for the CDR3: TGTGCCAGCAGTTACCCGACAGGGTCCGCCTACGAGCAGTACTTC. Its protein product is CASSYPTGSAYEQYF.